This record concerns one T cell receptor beta chain sequence. Its antigen is unidentified. This entry comes from a study of cytomegalovirus exposure and HLA in healthy donors. Both 60 Vbeta primers and 13 Jbeta primers went into the PCR. The data were produced by immunoSEQ multiplex PCR, yet TCRdb's version contains in-frame clones alone and is incomplete. The sample holds 90,000 to 120,000 clones; over 70% are singletons and the top ten take around 2.3%. Study results and limitations: In a later analysis, an Asian-associated ancestry cluster reportedly showed fewer N-insertions than the approximately 700-donor mean. A list of approximately 160 TCR beta chains associated with cytomegalovirus was given. Per published accounts, TCR beta sequences correctly predicted the HLA-A and HLA-B alleles of most subjects.

The source material was PBMCs. The receptor was isolated from a man aged 25-45 years in good health and CMV-seronegative.

CDR3 region: CAWSVLKRETQYF. The CDR3, as DNA: TGTGCCTGGAGTGTTCTCAAGAGGGAGACCCAGTACTTC. The chain carries TRBV30 and TRBJ2-5; D is unclear. Germline V CDR1 and CDR2: GTSNPN, SVGIG (reference sequence). This CDR3 is 13 amino acids long. V was pared by 0 bases and J by 5 bases, with 10 bases between.